One sample yielded the 13 T cell receptor beta chains listed below, sequenced in a study of cytomegalovirus exposure and HLA in healthy donors. PCR was performed using 60 Vbeta and 13 Jbeta primers. The table came from immunoSEQ multiplex PCR; TCRdb's copy has only in-frame clones and leaves some out. The sample carries about 110,000 clones, over 60% recorded once. Sequenced: PBMCs. The source of these receptors is a human donor in good health.

This chain uses TRBV19 with TRBJ1-5, with TRBD1 matching over 9 bases. This CDR3 region has 16 residues. Trimming removed 5 bases from V and 2 bases from J; junction bases left unmatched: 7. The germline gives CDR1 LNHDA, CDR2 SQIVND (reference sequence). As DNA, the CDR3 is TGTGCCAGTAGTGGGCTGGGACAGGGCCGCAATCAGCCCCAGCATTTT. This gives the protein CASSGLGQGRNQPQHF.

The chain carries TRBV6-5 and TRBJ1-1; no clear D. Trimming cost V 0 bases and J 0 bases, with 11 bases left between them. Per the germline V gene, CDR1 is MNHEY and CDR2 is SVGAGI. The CDR3 contains 16 residues. Here the CDR3 reads CASSYSSPDMNTEAFF. For the CDR3, the DNA is TGTGCCAGCAGTTACTCGAGCCCAGACATGAACACTGAAGCTTTCTTT.

The V call is TRBV5-1, the J call TRBJ1-6; 10 bases are shared with TRBD1. After removal of 4 bases from V and 10 bases from J, the junction contained 8 bases not matched to a gene. The CDR3 runs 15 residues. Germline-derived CDR1 and CDR2 are SGHRS and YFSETQ. The CDR3 coding sequence is TGCGCCAGCAGCGGGACAGGGGCCGGTGGGTCACCCCTCCACTTT. Amino acids: CASSGTGAGGSPLHF.

The V and J genes are TRBV2 and TRBJ2-5, with a possible D match to TRBD1 (5 bases). The end of the DNA aligns better with TRBJ2-7, so the J call may be wrong. Germline lookup yields CDR1 SNHLY and CDR2 FYNNEI. This CDR3 has 18 residues. Here the CDR3 DNA reads TGTGCCAGCAGTGAAGATATATCAGGGCTTCTGAGAACCTACGAGCAGTACTTC. Its translation: CASSEDISGLLRTYEQYF.

V and J are TRBV5-8 and TRBJ2-1; no clear D. Trimming removed 0 bases from V and 0 bases from J, with 13 bases in between. CDR1 and CDR2 from the germline V gene are SGHTS and YDEGEE. This CDR3 contains 17 residues. The CDR3 loop reads CASSLAKASSSYNEQFF. The CDR3 bases are TGTGCCAGCAGCTTGGCCAAAGCGAGTAGCTCCTACAATGAGCAGTTCTTC.

Written as DNA, the CDR3 is TGCAGCGTTGAAACCCGACAGGTTCCCTACGAGCAGTACTTC. Protein sequence: CSVETRQVPYEQYF. This chain uses TRBV29-1 with TRBJ2-7, with D possibly TRBD1 on 6 matching bases. Germline V gene data show CDR1 as SQVTM and CDR2 as ANQGSEA. This CDR3 is built from 14 residues. Trimming left V 2 bases short and J 2 bases short, with 13 bases between.

This clone was found a few times. J is TRBJ2-1 and V is TRBV11-2, with TRBD2 as a possible D gene (6 bases). Trimming took off 5 bases at V and 7 bases at J, with 9 bases between the two ends. Per the germline V gene, CDR1 is SGHAT and CDR2 is FQNNGV. The CDR3 spans 12 residues. CDR3 residues: CASSTRGNEQFF. In nucleotides, the CDR3 is TGTGCCAGCAGCACCCGGGGGAATGAGCAGTTCTTC.

V gene TRBV12-1 combines with J gene TRBJ2-7; the table's D call, TRBD1, was not checked against the DNA. TRBV12-1 has pseudogene status. The CDR3 is 15 amino acids. In DNA, the CDR3 is TGTGCCAGCAGCCCTTTCCGGGACAGGCCCTACGAGCAGTACTTC. Amino acid sequence: CASSPFRDRPYEQYF.

The V and J genes are TRBV19 and TRBJ2-3; 9 bases are shared with TRBD2. V lost 5 bases to trimming and J lost 4 bases; unmatched junction nucleotides: 13. From germline, CDR1 is LNHDA and CDR2 SQIVND (reference sequence). The CDR3 length is 17 residues. The CDR3 DNA reads TGTGCCAGTAGTGCCCGGTGGGGCGGGAGGGCCTCAGATACGCAGTATTTT. Its protein is CASSARWGGRASDTQYF.

The CDR3 DNA is TGTGCCAGCAACCGGGAGGGCCCAGAGACCCAGTACTTC. Its protein is CASNREGPETQYF. V and J are TRBV9 and TRBJ2-5; 8 bases fit TRBD2. Germline lookup yields CDR1 SGDLS and CDR2 YYNGEE. Trimming removed 6 bases from V and 4 bases from J; junction bases left unmatched: 5. The CDR3 is 13 residues long.

The CDR3 reads CASSSRGGRTPKPTDTQYF. DNA of the CDR3: TGTGCCAGCAGCTCCCGAGGGGGCCGCACCCCTAAACCCACAGATACGCAGTATTTT. The rearrangement joins TRBV7-6 to TRBJ2-3; the match to TRBD1 covers 7 bases. Trimming cost V 4 bases and J 2 bases; bases outside gene matches: 18. Germline V CDR1 and CDR2: SGHVS, FNYEAQ. The CDR3 length is 19 residues.

The chain is built from TRBV6-5 and TRBJ1-2; D is unresolved. V was trimmed by 0 bases and J by 3 bases, leaving 8 bases between them. CDR3 length: 14 residues. CDR1 and CDR2 from the germline V gene are MNHEY and SVGAGI. CDR3 sequence: CASSYSGPDYGYTF. The CDR3 DNA follows: TGTGCCAGCAGTTACTCTGGGCCGGACTATGGCTACACCTTC.

The chain carries TRBV9 and TRBJ2-3, with 10 positions matching TRBD2. V was clipped by 3 bases and J by 2 bases; unmatched bases: 3. CDR3 size: 15 residues. Per the germline V gene, CDR1 is SGDLS and CDR2 is YYNGEE. Here the CDR3 reads CASSGLAGATDTQYF. CDR3 nucleotides: TGTGCCAGCAGCGGACTAGCGGGCGCCACAGATACGCAGTATTTT. Using reference TRBV9 and TRBJ2-3 for the parts outside the CDR3, the full variable domain is DSGVTQTPKHLITATGQRVTLRCSPRSGDLSVYWYQQSLDQGLQFLIQYYNGEERAKGNILERFSAQQFPDLHSELNLSSLELGDSALYFCASSGLAGATDTQYFGPGTRLTVL.